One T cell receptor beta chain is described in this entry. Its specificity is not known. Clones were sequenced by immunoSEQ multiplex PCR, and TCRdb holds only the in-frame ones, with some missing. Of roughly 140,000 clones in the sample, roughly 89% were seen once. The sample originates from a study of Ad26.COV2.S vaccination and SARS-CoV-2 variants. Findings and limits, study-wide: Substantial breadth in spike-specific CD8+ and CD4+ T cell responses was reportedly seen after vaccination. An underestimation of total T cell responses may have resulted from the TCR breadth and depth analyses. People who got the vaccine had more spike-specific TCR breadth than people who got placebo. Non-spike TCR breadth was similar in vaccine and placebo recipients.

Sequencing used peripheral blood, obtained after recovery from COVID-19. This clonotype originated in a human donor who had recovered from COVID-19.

This CDR3 is CASSPPDRMNTEAFF. The CDR3 DNA reads as TGTGCCAGCAGTCCGCCGGACAGAATGAACACTGAAGCTTTCTTT. The chain couples TRBV28 to TRBJ1-1; D might be TRBD1 (6 bases). Trimming left V 5 bases short and J 0 bases short, with 13 bases between. The germline gives CDR1 MDHEN, CDR2 SYDVKM. The CDR3 extends over 15 amino acids. The full variable domain, its missing parts supplied by reference TRBV28 and TRBJ1-1, is DVKVTQSSRYLVKRTGEKVFLECVQDMDHENMFWYRQDPGLGLRLIYFSYDVKMKEKGDIPEGYSVSREKKERFSLILESASTNQTSMYLCASSPPDRMNTEAFFGQGTRLTVV.